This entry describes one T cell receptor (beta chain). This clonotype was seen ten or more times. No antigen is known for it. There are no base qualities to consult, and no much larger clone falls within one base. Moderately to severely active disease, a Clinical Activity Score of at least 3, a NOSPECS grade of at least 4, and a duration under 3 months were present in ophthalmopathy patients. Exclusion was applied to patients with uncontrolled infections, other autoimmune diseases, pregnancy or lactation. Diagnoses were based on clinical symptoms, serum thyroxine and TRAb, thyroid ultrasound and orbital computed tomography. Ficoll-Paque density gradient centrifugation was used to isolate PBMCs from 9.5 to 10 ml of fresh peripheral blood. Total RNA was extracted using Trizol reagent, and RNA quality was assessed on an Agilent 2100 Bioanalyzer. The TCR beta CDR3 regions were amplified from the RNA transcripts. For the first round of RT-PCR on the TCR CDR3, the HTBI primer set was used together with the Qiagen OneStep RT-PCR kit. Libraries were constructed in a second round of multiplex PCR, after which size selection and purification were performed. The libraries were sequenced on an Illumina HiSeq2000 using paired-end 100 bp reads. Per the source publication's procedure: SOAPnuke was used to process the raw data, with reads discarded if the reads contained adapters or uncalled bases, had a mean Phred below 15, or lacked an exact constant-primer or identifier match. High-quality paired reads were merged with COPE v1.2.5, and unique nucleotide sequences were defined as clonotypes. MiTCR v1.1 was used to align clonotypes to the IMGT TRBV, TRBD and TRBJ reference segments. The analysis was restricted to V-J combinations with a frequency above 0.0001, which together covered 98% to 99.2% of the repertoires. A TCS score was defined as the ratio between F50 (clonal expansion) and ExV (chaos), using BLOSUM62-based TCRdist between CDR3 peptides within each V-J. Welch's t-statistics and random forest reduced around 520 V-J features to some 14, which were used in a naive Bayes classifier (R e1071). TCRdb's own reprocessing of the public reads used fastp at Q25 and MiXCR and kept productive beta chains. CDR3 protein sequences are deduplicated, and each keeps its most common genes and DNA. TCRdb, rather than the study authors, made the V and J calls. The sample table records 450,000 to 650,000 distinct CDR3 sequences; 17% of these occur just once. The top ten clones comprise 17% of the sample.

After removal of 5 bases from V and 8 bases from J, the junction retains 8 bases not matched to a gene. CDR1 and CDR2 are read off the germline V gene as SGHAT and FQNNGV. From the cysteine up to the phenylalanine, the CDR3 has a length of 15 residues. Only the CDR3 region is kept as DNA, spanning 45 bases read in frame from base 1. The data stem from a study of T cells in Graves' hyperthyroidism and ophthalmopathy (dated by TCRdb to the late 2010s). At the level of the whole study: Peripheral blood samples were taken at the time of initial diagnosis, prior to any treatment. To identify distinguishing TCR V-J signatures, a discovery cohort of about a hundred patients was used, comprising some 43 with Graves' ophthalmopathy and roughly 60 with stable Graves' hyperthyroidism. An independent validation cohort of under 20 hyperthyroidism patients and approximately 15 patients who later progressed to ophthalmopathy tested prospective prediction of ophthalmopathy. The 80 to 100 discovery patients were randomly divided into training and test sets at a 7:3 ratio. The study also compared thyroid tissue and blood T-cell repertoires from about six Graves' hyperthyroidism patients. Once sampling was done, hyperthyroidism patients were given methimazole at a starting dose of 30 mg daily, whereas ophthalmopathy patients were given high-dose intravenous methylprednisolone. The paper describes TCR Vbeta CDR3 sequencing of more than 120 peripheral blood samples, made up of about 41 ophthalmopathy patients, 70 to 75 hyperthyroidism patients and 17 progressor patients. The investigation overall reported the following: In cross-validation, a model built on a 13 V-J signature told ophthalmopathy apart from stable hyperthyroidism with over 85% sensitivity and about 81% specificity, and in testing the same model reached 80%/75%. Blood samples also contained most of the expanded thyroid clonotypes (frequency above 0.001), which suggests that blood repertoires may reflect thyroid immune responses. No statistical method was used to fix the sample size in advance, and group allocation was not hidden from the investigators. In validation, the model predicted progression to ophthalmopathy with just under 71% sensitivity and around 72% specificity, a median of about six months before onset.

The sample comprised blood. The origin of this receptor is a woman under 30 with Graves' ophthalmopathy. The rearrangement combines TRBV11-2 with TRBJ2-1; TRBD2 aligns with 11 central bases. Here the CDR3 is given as CASSPLAGGQDEQFF. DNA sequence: TGTGCCAGCAGCCCGTTAGCGGGAGGGCAGGATGAGCAGTTCTTC.